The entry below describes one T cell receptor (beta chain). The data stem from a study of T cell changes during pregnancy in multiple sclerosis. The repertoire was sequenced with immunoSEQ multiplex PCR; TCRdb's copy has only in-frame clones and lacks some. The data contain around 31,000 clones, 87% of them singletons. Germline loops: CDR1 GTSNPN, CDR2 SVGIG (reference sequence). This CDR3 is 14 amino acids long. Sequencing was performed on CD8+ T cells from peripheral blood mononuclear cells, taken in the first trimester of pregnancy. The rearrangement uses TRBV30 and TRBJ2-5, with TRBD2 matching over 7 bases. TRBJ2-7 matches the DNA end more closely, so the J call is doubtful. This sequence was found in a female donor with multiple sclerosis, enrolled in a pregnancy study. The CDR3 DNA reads TGTGCCTGGAGCACTCCAAGCGGGAACTCCGAGCAGTACTTC. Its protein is CAWSTPSGNSEQYF.